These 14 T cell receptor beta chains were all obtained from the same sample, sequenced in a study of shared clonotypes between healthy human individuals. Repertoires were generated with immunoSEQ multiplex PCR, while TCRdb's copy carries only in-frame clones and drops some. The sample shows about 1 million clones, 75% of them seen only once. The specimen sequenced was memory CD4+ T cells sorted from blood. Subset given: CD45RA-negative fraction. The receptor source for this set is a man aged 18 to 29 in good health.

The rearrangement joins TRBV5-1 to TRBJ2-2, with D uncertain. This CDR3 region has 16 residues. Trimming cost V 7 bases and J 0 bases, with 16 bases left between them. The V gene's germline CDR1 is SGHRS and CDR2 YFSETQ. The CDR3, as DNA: TGCGCCAGCGAGAGTGGAGTAGCCTCGAACACCGGGGAGCTGTTTTTT. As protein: CASESGVASNTGELFF.

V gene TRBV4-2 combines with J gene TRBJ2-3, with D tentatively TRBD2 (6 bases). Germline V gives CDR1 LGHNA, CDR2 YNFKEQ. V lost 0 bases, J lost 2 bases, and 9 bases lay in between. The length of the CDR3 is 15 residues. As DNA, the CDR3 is TGTGCCAGCAGCCAAGAGTTAGCGGTCACAGATACGCAGTATTTT. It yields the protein CASSQELAVTDTQYF.

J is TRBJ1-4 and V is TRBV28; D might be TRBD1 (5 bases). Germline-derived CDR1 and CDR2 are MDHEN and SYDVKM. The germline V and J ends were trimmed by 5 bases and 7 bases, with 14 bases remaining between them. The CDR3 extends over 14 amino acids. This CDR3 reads CASSPGGEREKLFF. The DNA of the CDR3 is TGTGCCAGCAGTCCTGGGGGGGAGCGTGAAAAACTGTTTTTT.

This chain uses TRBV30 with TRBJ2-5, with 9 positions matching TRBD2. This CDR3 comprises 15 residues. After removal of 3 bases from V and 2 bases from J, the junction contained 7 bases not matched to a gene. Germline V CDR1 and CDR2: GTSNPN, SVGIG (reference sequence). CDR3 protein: CAWRRGGIFQETQYF. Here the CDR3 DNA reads TGTGCCTGGAGGCGGGGGGGCATTTTTCAAGAGACCCAGTACTTC.

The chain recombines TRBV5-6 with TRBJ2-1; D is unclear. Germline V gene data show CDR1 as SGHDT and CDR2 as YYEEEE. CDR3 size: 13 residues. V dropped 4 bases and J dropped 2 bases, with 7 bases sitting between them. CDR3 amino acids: CASSPLAYNEQFF. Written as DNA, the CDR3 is TGTGCCAGCAGCCCCTTGGCCTACAATGAGCAGTTCTTC.

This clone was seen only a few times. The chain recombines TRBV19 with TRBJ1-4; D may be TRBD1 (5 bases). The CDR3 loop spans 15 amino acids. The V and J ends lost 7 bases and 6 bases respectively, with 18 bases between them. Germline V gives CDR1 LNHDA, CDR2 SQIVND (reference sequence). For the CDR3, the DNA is TGTGCCAGTACCGGGACGGCTTTGGGCGATGAAAAACTGTTTTTT. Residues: CASTGTALGDEKLFF.

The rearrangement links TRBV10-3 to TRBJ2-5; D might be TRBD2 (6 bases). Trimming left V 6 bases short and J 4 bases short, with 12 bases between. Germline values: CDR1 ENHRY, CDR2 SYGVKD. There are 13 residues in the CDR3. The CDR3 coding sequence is TGTGCCATCAGCAGCGGGTCAGGAGAGACCCAGTACTTC. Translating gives CAISSGSGETQYF.

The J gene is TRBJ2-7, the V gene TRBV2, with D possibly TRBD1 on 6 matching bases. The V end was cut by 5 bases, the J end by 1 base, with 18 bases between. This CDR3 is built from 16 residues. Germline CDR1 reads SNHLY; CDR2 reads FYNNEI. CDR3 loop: CASSPALGGVSYEQYF. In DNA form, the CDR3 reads TGTGCCAGCAGTCCGGCCCTAGGGGGAGTATCCTACGAGCAGTACTTC.

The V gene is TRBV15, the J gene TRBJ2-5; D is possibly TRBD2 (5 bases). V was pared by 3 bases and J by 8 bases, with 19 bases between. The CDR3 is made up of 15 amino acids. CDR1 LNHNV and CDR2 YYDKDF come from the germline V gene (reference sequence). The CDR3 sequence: CATSSERTGIGTQYF. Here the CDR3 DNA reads TGTGCCACCAGCAGCGAACGGACGGGGATTGGAACCCAGTACTTC.

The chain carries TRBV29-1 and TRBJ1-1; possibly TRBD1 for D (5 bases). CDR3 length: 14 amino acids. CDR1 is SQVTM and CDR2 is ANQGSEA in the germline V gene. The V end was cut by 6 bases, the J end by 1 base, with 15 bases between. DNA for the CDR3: TGCAGCGTCATGGGGCAACCTGGGAACACTGAAGCTTTCTTT. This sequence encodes CSVMGQPGNTEAFF. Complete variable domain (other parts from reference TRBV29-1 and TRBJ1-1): SAVISQKPSRDICQRGTSLTIQCQVDSQVTMMFWYRQQPGQSLTLIATANQGSEATYESGFVIDKFPISRPNLTFSTLTVSNMSPEDSSIYLCSVMGQPGNTEAFFGQGTRLTVV.

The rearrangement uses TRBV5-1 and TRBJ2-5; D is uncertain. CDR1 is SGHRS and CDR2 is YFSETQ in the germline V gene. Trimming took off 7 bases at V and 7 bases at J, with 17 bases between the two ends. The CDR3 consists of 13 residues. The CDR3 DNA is TGCGCCAGCGCGATAGACCTCATGGGGACCCAGTACTTC. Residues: CASAIDLMGTQYF.

The CDR3, as DNA: TGTGCCAGCAGCCCTAGGGACAACCCGATCTGGGAGCAGTACTTC. Translation: CASSPRDNPIWEQYF. The chain carries TRBV7-8 and TRBJ2-7; tentative D call: TRBD1 (6 bases). With 5 bases removed from V and 7 bases from J, the gap between germline ends came to 21 bases. The CDR3 extends over 15 amino acids. Germline loops: CDR1 SGHVS, CDR2 FQNEAQ. The full variable domain, its missing parts supplied by reference TRBV7-8 and TRBJ2-7, is GAGVSQSPRYKVAKRGQDVALRCDPISGHVSLFWYQQALGQGPEFLTYFQNEAQLDKSGLPSDRFFAERPEGSVSTLKIQRTQQEDSAVYLCASSPRDNPIWEQYFGPGTRLTVT.

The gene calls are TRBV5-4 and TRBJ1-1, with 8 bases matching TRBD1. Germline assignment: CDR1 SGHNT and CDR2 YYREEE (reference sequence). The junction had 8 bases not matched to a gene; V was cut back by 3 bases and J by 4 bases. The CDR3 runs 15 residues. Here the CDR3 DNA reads TGTGCCAGCAGCTCTTCCGGACAGGGCGTCACTGAAGCTTTCTTT. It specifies CASSSSGQGVTEAFF.

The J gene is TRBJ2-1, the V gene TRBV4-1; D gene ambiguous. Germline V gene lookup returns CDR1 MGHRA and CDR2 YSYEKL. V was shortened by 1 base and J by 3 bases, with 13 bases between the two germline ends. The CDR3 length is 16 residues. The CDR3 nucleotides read TGCGCCAGCAGCCAAGTACCGCGGATAGGCTACAATGAGCAGTTCTTC. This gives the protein CASSQVPRIGYNEQFF.